These T cell receptor beta chains were read from a single sample in a study of shared T cell receptors in the human thymus. The method was immunoSEQ multiplex PCR; TCRdb's version includes in-frame clones alone and lacks a portion of them. The sample contains over 350,000 clones, 85% to 95% of which appear only once. What was sequenced was thymocytes. The receptors were gathered from a human donor. CDR3s include the opening cysteine and the closing phenylalanine or tryptophan. D genes are given only for firm matches. Only part of the rows carry a size: once, few, many, or a class if the clone is expanded.

V gene: TRBV7-2; D gene: TRBD2; clone size: -; J gene: TRBJ2-3; CDR3 protein: CASSPGLASSTDTQYF; CDR3 DNA: TGTGCCAGCAGCCCTGGACTAGCGTCGAGCACAGATACGCAGTATTTT
V gene: TRBV7-2; D gene: TRBD2; clone size: -; J gene: TRBJ2-1; CDR3 protein: CASSLAGREALEEQFF; CDR3 DNA: TGTGCCAGCAGCTTAGCGGGACGGGAGGCCTTAGAGGAGCAGTTCTTC
V gene: TRBV4-2; D gene: TRBD2; clone size: -; J gene: TRBJ2-3; CDR3 protein: CASSQIAGGPASHSTDTQYF; CDR3 DNA: TGTGCCAGCAGCCAGATAGCGGGAGGACCTGCCTCTCATAGCACAGATACGCAGTATTTT
V gene: TRBV7-6; D gene: TRBD2; clone size: -; J gene: TRBJ2-3; CDR3 protein: CASSPHGLAGVGDTQYF; CDR3 DNA: TGTGCCAGCAGCCCTCACGGGCTAGCGGGAGTTGGAGATACGCAGTATTTT
V gene: TRBV19; D gene: -; clone size: -; J gene: TRBJ1-2; CDR3 protein: CASSMIRWTDGYTF; CDR3 DNA: TGTGCCAGTAGTATGATCCGATGGACAGATGGCTACACCTTC
V gene: TRBV28; D gene: TRBD1; clone size: -; J gene: TRBJ1-3; CDR3 protein: CASSLGTGLSSGNTIYF; CDR3 DNA: TGTGCCAGCAGTTTAGGGACAGGCCTCAGCTCTGGAAACACCATATATTTT
V gene: TRBV11-2; D gene: -; clone size: -; J gene: TRBJ2-7; CDR3 protein: CASSPTRPVYEQYF; CDR3 DNA: TGTGCCAGCAGCCCAACGCGTCCAGTTTACGAGCAGTACTTC
V gene: TRBV4-3; D gene: -; clone size: -; J gene: TRBJ2-1; CDR3 protein: CASSQDRMREVIYNEQFF; CDR3 DNA: TGCGCCAGCAGCCAAGATCGAATGCGGGAAGTGATCTACAATGAGCAGTTCTTC
V gene: TRBV27; D gene: -; clone size: -; J gene: TRBJ2-7; CDR3 protein: CASSLSARNHEQYF; CDR3 DNA: TGTGCCAGCAGTTTATCCGCGCGAAACCACGAGCAGTACTTC
V gene: TRBV27; D gene: -; clone size: -; J gene: TRBJ2-3; CDR3 protein: CASSLVRGQTDTQYF; CDR3 DNA: TGTGCCAGCAGTTTAGTTCGGGGCCAGACAGATACGCAGTATTTT
V gene: TRBV6-6; D gene: -; clone size: -; J gene: TRBJ1-3; CDR3 protein: CASSYSGSGNTIYF; CDR3 DNA: TGTGCCAGCAGTTATTCGGGCTCTGGAAACACCATATATTTT
V gene: TRBV7-3; D gene: TRBD1; clone size: -; J gene: TRBJ2-5; CDR3 protein: CASSLTGGDRENQETQYF; CDR3 DNA: TGTGCCAGCAGCTTAACAGGTGGGGACAGGGAGAACCAAGAGACCCAGTACTTC
V gene: TRBV29-1; D gene: -; clone size: -; J gene: TRBJ2-1; CDR3 protein: CSVRDQQFF; CDR3 DNA: TGCAGCGTGAGGGACCAACAGTTCTTC
V gene: TRBV4-2; D gene: -; clone size: once; J gene: TRBJ2-3; CDR3 protein: CASSPSDGRERTDTQYF; CDR3 DNA: TGTGCCAGCAGCCCATCTGATGGGCGGGAACGCACAGATACGCAGTATTTT
V gene: TRBV10-2; D gene: TRBD2; clone size: -; J gene: TRBJ2-5; CDR3 protein: CASRAKRGQETQYF; CDR3 DNA: TGCGCCAGCCGTGCGAAGCGGGGCCAAGAGACCCAGTACTTC
V gene: TRBV5-1; D gene: TRBD2; clone size: -; J gene: TRBJ2-5; CDR3 protein: CASSLGLAGETQYF; CDR3 DNA: TGCGCCAGCAGCTTGGGACTAGCGGGGGAGACCCAGTACTTC
V gene: TRBV4-2; D gene: TRBD1; clone size: -; J gene: TRBJ2-7; CDR3 protein: CASSLRDRVYEQYF; CDR3 DNA: TGTGCCAGCAGCCTCCGGGACAGGGTTTACGAGCAGTACTTC
V gene: TRBV5-6; D gene: -; clone size: -; J gene: TRBJ1-5; CDR3 protein: CASSYRDHSNQPQHF; CDR3 DNA: TGTGCCAGCAGCTACCGGGACCATAGCAATCAGCCCCAGCATTTT
V gene: TRBV5-6; D gene: -; clone size: -; J gene: TRBJ2-1; CDR3 protein: CASSPSLRLRENEQFF; CDR3 DNA: TGTGCCAGCAGCCCAAGTCTACGGCTACGTGAGAATGAGCAGTTCTTC
V gene: TRBV28; D gene: -; clone size: -; J gene: TRBJ1-3; CDR3 protein: CATSPPEAVSGNTIYF; CDR3 DNA: TGTGCCACCTCTCCTCCGGAGGCAGTCTCTGGAAACACCATATATTTT
V gene: TRBV12-5; D gene: TRBD1; clone size: -; J gene: TRBJ1-2; CDR3 protein: CASGLARGHLNYGYTF; CDR3 DNA: TGTGCTAGTGGTTTGGCCAGGGGGCATCTTAACTATGGCTACACCTTC
V gene: TRBV5-1; D gene: TRBD1; clone size: -; J gene: TRBJ1-5; CDR3 protein: CASSLARGQGRAGGQPQHF; CDR3 DNA: TGCGCCAGCAGCTTGGCCAGGGGACAGGGAAGGGCCGGCGGTCAGCCCCAGCATTTT
V gene: TRBV18; D gene: TRBD2; clone size: -; J gene: TRBJ2-5; CDR3 protein: CASSPTGQAGGTEETQYF; CDR3 DNA: TGTGCCAGCTCCCCAACAGGCCAGGCGGGAGGAACAGAGGAGACCCAGTACTTC
V gene: TRBV4-1; D gene: -; clone size: once; J gene: TRBJ2-7; CDR3 protein: CASSQASLGSYEQYF; CDR3 DNA: TGCGCCAGCAGCCAAGCGTCGTTAGGGTCCTACGAGCAGTACTTC
V gene: TRBV27; D gene: TRBD2; clone size: -; J gene: TRBJ2-3; CDR3 protein: CASSSPGLVFYTQYF; CDR3 DNA: TGTGCCAGCAGTTCCCCGGGACTAGTTTTTTATACGCAGTATTTT